Many counts were recorded for the clone carrying this T cell receptor (beta chain). The sample is drawn from a study of CD8 T cells in ankylosing spondylitis. TCRdb independently ran MiXCR on the 5' RACE reads; one entry per CDR3 protein. The sample lists roughly 39,000 distinct CDR3 sequences, around 2.8% occurring once. This CDR3 contains 15 residues. In germline, CDR1 is SGDLS, CDR2 YYNGEE. The V segment lost 3 bases and the J segment 4 bases; nucleotides outside the gene matches: 3. The sequenced sample consisted of blood, either unsorted or a sorted T cell fraction (not recorded which). The chain recombines TRBV9 with TRBJ2-1, with 11 bases lining up with TRBD2. The sequence came from a male donor with ankylosing spondylitis or in good health (not recorded which). The CDR3 region has the DNA TGTGCCAGCAGCGAGACTAGCGGGATGTACAATGAGCAGTTCTTC. Amino acids: CASSETSGMYNEQFF.